The source of this T cell receptor beta chain is a study of cytomegalovirus exposure and HLA in healthy donors. On this clone itself: Its antigen remains unidentified.

A multiplex PCR was run with 60 Vbeta primers and 13 Jbeta primers. Some clones are missing from TCRdb's copy, which holds only in-frame ones; the method was immunoSEQ multiplex PCR. The repertoire holds some 150,000 clones, roughly 73% seen once, with 1.1% in the top ten. The germline V gene encodes CDR1 LNHDA and CDR2 SQIVND (reference sequence). The CDR3 loop spans 14 amino acids. V lost 4 bases and J 3 bases, leaving 13 bases between the germline ends. Points from the study as a whole: The study flagged about 150 TCR beta chains as cytomegalovirus-associated. According to an earlier analysis, most TCR beta V segments yielded productive rearrangements about 87% or about 30% of the time.

This sequence joins TRBV19 and TRBJ2-7; perhaps TRBD1 as D (6 bases). The sequence derives from a male donor in good health and CMV-seronegative. The specimen was PBMCs. The CDR3 DNA reads TGTGCCAGTAGTACACGGACAGCAAGCTACGAGCAGTACTTC. Protein: CASSTRTASYEQYF. Full variable domain (missing parts from reference TRBV19 and TRBJ2-7): DGGITQSPKYLFRKEGQNVTLSCEQNLNHDAMYWYRQDPGQGLRLIYYSQIVNDFQKGDIAEGYSVSREKKESFPLTVTSAQKNPTAFYLCASSTRTASYEQYFGPGTRLTVT.